This record covers a single TCR beta chain. As yet, its antigen is unknown. The naive CD8 fraction comprised CD45RO-negative cells positively selected for CCR7 and excluded terminally differentiated effector memory CD45RA+ cells. Healthy HIV-negative adults with no recent acute infections or vaccinations were recruited as donors. This sample was included in a study of shared clonotypes between healthy human individuals. General observations from the study: Generally, naive subsets (rather than memory subsets) showed larger estimated richness. Only a few donors were included, so the genetic and exposure-history diversity represented was limited.

The method was immunoSEQ multiplex PCR; TCRdb's version includes in-frame clones alone and lacks a portion of them. The sample consists of more than 2 million clones, around 93% of them appearing once. The sequencing input was naive CD8+ T cells from PBMCs. The receptor comes from a man between 18 and 35 years old in good health. Some clones in this sample may be carry-over from other donors' samples.

In nucleotides, the CDR3 is TGTGCCAGCAGTCCTGCGGGGGCAGGGTTGGATGAAGCTTTCTTT. Translated: CASSPAGAGLDEAFF. The V gene is TRBV6-5, the J gene TRBJ1-1; D is possibly TRBD1 (6 bases). This CDR3 is built from 15 residues. The germline gives CDR1 MNHEY, CDR2 SVGAGI. Trimming removed 5 bases at V and 7 bases at J, with 20 bases between.